This TCR beta chain originates from a study of cytomegalovirus exposure and HLA in healthy donors. Regarding the study as a whole: A classifier reportedly called cytomegalovirus status with high sensitivity and specificity. TCR clusters originating in the first cohort tended to co-occur in the 120 validation repertoires, according to a later analysis. The study put some 150 TCR beta chains on its list as cytomegalovirus-associated.

Comments on this clone: What it binds is not known.

Libraries were prepared by immunoSEQ multiplex PCR; TCRdb keeps only in-frame clonotypes and omits some of them. The sample includes roughly 330,000 clones, around 87% seen only once; the top ten take approximately 1.1%. The CDR3 extends over 14 amino acids. V was clipped by 2 bases and J by 8 bases; unmatched bases: 5. CDR1 and CDR2 from the germline V gene are SGHDT and YYEEEE. The receptor's source is a woman in her 30s in good health and CMV-seropositive. Sequencing used PBMCs. The V call is TRBV5-6, the J call TRBJ2-1; TRBD1 agrees at 9 bases. Here the CDR3 DNA reads TGTGCCAGCAGCTTCGGGACAGGGTCGCATGAGCAGTTCTTC. It encodes CASSFGTGSHEQFF.